This record concerns one T cell receptor (beta chain) sequence. A multiplex PCR was run with 60 Vbeta primers and 13 Jbeta primers. Data came from immunoSEQ multiplex PCR; TCRdb stores just in-frame clones and leaves some out. The sample has 200,000 to 250,000 clones; around nine tenths are singletons. The entry originates in a study of cytomegalovirus exposure and HLA in healthy donors. Germline V gives CDR1 SGDLS, CDR2 YYNGEE. V was clipped by 0 bases and J by 3 bases, with 13 bases between them. The CDR3 loop spans 15 amino acids. Sequencing was carried out using PBMCs. The receptor's source is a woman between 18 and 29 years old in good health and CMV-seronegative. The chain joins TRBV9 to TRBJ2-7; possible D gene TRBD2, 6 bases. Here the CDR3 reads CASSVGASVDYEQYF. CDR3 sequence (DNA): TGTGCCAGCAGCGTAGGGGCTAGCGTCGACTACGAGCAGTACTTC. The whole variable domain, remainder taken from reference TRBV9 and TRBJ2-7, is DSGVTQTPKHLITATGQRVTLRCSPRSGDLSVYWYQQSLDQGLQFLIQYYNGEERAKGNILERFSAQQFPDLHSELNLSSLELGDSALYFCASSVGASVDYEQYFGPGTRLTVT.